This TCR beta chain derives from a study of shared clonotypes between healthy human individuals. This CDR3 is 14 amino acids long. Trimming removed 2 bases at V and 1 base at J, with 9 bases between. The germline gives CDR1 SGDLS, CDR2 YYNGEE. Assay: immunoSEQ multiplex PCR; the TCRdb copy retains only in-frame clones and omits some. The sample lists some 2.3 million clones, 85% to 95% occurring once. The rearrangement uses TRBV9 and TRBJ1-1; D gene unclear. Specimen: naive CD4+ T cells from PBMCs. The subset is: CD45RA+ positively selected. The TCR comes from a man between 18 and 29 years old in good health. Some clones in this sample may be carry-over from other donors' samples. For the CDR3, the DNA is TGTGCCAGCAGCGTCCAGAGCACGAACACTGAAGCTTTCTTT. This translates into CASSVQSTNTEAFF. Variable domain in full (rest from reference TRBV9 and TRBJ1-1): DSGVTQTPKHLITATGQRVTLRCSPRSGDLSVYWYQQSLDQGLQFLIQYYNGEERAKGNILERFSAQQFPDLHSELNLSSLELGDSALYFCASSVQSTNTEAFFGQGTRLTVV.